This T cell receptor (beta chain) originates from a study of cytomegalovirus exposure and HLA in healthy donors. A word on this clone: Its antigen is unknown.

TCRdb's copy holds only in-frame clones and misses some; the assay was immunoSEQ multiplex PCR. The table has 65,000 to 100,000 clones, under 95% seen once. Points from the study as a whole: Altogether, 160 or so TCR beta chains were recorded as cytomegalovirus-associated.

Sequencing was carried out using PBMCs. This clonotype was sampled from a woman aged 25-40 years in good health and CMV-seronegative.

The CDR3 reads CASSVSWYSNQPQHF. The DNA of the CDR3 is TGTGCCAGCAGCGTGAGTTGGTATAGCAATCAGCCCCAGCATTTT. The chain couples TRBV9 to TRBJ1-5; unclear D gene. Germline V gene lookup returns CDR1 SGDLS and CDR2 YYNGEE. The CDR3 length is 15 residues. V was cut by 2 bases and J by 0 bases, with 9 bases left in between.